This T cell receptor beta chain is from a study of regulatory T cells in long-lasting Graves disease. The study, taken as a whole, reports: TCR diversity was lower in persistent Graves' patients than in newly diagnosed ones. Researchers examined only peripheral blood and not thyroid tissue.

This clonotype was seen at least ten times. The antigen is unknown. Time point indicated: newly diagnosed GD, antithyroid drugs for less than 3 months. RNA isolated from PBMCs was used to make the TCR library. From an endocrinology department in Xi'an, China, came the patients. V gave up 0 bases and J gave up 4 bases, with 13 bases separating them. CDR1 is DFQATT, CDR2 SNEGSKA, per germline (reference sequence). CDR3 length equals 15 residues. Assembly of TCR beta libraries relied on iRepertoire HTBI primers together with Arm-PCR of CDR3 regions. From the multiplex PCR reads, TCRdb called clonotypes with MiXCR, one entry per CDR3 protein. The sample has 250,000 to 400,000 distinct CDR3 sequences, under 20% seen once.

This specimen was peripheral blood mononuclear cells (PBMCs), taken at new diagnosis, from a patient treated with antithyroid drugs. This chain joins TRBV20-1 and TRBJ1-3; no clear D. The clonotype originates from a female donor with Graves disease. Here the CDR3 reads CSARDENRLGNTIYF. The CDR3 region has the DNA TGCAGTGCTAGAGATGAGAACAGACTGGGAAACACCATATATTTT.